This T cell receptor beta chain is drawn from a study of blood T cell repertoires in COVID-19. Turning to the study itself: From the United States, Italy and Spain came samples of acute and convalescent COVID-19.

CDR1 and CDR2 from the germline V gene are MGHDK and SYGVNS. The CDR3 loop spans 14 amino acids. V was trimmed by 5 bases and J by 0 bases, leaving 10 bases between them. The table came from immunoSEQ multiplex PCR; TCRdb's copy has only in-frame clones and leaves some out. Of over 150,000 clones in the sample, about 86% were seen once. Specimen: peripheral blood. The J gene is TRBJ1-1, the V gene TRBV25-1; a weak D match, TRBD1 (6 bases). The clonotype originates from a man in his sixties or seventies with active or convalescent COVID-19. The CDR3 nucleotides are TGTGCCAGCAGTCCCGGACAGTTGAACACTGAAGCTTTCTTT. Translation: CASSPGQLNTEAFF. The full variable domain, completed using reference TRBV25-1 and TRBJ1-1, is EADIYQTPRYLVIGTGKKITLECSQTMGHDKMYWYQQDPGMELHLIHYSYGVNSTEKGDLSSESTVSRIRTEHFPLTLESARPSHTSQYLCASSPGQLNTEAFFGQGTRLTVV.